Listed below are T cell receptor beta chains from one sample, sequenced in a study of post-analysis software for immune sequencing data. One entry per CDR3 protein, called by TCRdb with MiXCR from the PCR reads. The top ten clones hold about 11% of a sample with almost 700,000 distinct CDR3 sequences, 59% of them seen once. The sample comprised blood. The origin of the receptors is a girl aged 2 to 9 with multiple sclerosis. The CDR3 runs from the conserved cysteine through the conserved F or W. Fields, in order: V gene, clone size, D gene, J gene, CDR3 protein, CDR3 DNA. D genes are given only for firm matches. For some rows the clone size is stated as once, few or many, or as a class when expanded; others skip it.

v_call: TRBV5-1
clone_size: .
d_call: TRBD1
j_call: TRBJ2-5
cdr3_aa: CASSLDGTGPQETHYF
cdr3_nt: TGCGCCAGCAGCTTGGATGGGACAGGGCCCCAAGAGACCCACTACTTC

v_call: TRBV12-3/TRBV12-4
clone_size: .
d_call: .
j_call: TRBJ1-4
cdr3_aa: CASSSAAGFEKLFF
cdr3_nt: TGTGCCAGCAGTTCCGCCGCTGGATTTGAAAAACTGTTTTTT

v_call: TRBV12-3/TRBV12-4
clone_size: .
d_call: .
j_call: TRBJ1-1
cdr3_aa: CASRLQVGATEAFF
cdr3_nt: TGTGCCAGCAGGCTACAGGTTGGGGCCACTGAAGCTTTCTTT

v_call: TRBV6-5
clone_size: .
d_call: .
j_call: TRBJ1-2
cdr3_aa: CASSYYTGPSGGYTF
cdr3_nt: TGTGCCAGCAGTTACTATACAGGGCCGTCCGGTGGCTACACCTTC

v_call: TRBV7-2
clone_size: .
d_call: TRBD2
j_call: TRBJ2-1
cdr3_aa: CASRRVAGRNEQFF
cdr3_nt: TGTGCCAGCAGACGAGTAGCGGGCCGCAATGAGCAGTTCTTC

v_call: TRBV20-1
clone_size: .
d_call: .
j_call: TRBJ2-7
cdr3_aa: CSARVGNEQYF
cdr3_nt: TGCAGTGCTAGAGTGGGGAACGAGCAGTACTTC

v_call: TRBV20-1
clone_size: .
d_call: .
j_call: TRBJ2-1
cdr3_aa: CSAREGRRYNEQFF
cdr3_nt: TGCAGTGCTAGAGAAGGCAGACGGTACAATGAGCAGTTCTTC

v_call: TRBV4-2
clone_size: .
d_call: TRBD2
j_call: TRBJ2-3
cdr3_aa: CASSQASGGDRTDTQYF
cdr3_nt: TGTGCCAGCAGCCAAGCGTCGGGAGGGGACCGCACAGATACGCAGTATTTT

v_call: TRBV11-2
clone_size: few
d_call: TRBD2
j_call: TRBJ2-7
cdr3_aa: CASSLTRTSGYEQYF
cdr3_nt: TGTGCCAGCAGCTTAACCCGGACTAGCGGTTACGAGCAGTACTTC

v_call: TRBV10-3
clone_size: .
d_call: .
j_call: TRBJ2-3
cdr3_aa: CAIGGSGNTDTQYF
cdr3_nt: TGTGCCATCGGGGGGAGCGGAAACACAGATACGCAGTATTTT

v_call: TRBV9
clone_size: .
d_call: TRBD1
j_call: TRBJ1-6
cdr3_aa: CASSVEDRTNSPLHF
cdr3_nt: TGTGCCAGCAGCGTAGAGGACAGGACGAATTCACCCCTCCACTTT

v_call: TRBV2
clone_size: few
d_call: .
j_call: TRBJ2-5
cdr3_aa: CASRRDPKGETQYF
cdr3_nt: TGTGCCAGCAGACGGGACCCAAAGGGGGAGACCCAGTACTTC

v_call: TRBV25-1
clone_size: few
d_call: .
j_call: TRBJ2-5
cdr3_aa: CASSDPGGGHQETQYF
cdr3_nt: TGTGCCAGCAGTGATCCGGGTGGCGGGCACCAAGAGACCCAGTACTTC

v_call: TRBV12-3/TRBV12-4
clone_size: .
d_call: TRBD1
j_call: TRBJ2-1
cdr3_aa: CASSLNPGTGPNEQFF
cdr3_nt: TGTGCCAGCAGTTTAAACCCCGGGACAGGCCCCAATGAGCAGTTCTTC

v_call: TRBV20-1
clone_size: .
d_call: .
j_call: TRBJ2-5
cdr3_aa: CSARGGPSETQYF
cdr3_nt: TGCAGTGCTAGAGGCGGACCCTCAGAGACCCAGTACTTC

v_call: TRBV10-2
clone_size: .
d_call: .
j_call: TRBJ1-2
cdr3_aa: CASSEGKTLLFYPNYGYTF
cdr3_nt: TGCGCCAGCAGTGAAGGGAAGACTCTACTTTTTTACCCTAACTATGGCTACACCTTC

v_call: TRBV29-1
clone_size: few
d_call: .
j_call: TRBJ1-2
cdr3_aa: CSILSGGNYGYTF
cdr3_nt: TGCAGTATTCTATCCGGGGGAAACTATGGCTACACCTTC

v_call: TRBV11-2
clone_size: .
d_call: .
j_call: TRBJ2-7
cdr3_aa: CASSSYDPGAINYEQYF
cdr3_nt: TGTGCCAGCAGCTCGTACGACCCCGGGGCCATAAACTACGAGCAGTACTTC

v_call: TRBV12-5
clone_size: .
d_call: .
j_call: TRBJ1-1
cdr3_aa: CASGLVPGTTNTEAFF
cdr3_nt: TGTGCTAGTGGTTTGGTCCCCGGGACCACGAACACTGAAGCTTTCTTT

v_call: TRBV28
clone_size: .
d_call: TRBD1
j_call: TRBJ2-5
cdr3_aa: CASRFGTAAQETQYF
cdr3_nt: TGTGCCAGCAGATTCGGGACAGCCGCCCAAGAGACCCAGTACTTC

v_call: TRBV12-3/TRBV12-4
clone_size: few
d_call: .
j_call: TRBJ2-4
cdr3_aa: CASSLLGALAKNIQYF
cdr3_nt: TGTGCCAGCAGTTTGTTGGGGGCTCTAGCCAAAAACATTCAGTACTTC

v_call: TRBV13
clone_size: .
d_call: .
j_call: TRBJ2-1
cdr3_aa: CASSLGTTDYNEQFF
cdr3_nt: TGTGCCAGCAGCTTAGGGACTACCGACTACAATGAGCAGTTCTTC

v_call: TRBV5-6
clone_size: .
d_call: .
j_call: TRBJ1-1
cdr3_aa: CASSSPGRLTEAFF
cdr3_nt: TGTGCCAGCAGCTCCCCGGGACGGCTGACAGAAGCTTTCTTT

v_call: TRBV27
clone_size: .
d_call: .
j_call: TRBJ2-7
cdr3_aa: CASSLVQNSYEQYF
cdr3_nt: TGTGCCAGCAGTCTTGTACAGAACTCCTACGAGCAGTACTTC

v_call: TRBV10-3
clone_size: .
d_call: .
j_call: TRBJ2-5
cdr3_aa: CAISVQGLGEKETQYF
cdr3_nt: TGTGCCATCAGTGTGCAGGGACTGGGAGAAAAAGAGACCCAGTACTTC

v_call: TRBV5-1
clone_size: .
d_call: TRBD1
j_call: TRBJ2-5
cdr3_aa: CASSLAGTAHTETQYF
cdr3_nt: TGCGCCAGCAGCTTGGCTGGGACAGCCCACACAGAGACCCAGTACTTC

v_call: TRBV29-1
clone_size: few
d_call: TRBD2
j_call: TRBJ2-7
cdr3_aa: CSAGGDSSYEQYF
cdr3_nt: TGCAGCGCGGGGGGTGACAGCTCCTACGAGCAGTACTTC

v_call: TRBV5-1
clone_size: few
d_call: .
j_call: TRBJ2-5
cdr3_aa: CASSLLLGFQWGNQYF
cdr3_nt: TGCGCCAGCAGCTTACTACTCGGGTTCCAGTGGGGAAACCAGTACTTC

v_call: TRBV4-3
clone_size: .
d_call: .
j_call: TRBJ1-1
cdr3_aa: CASSLGIPGTTEAFF
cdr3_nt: TGCGCCAGCAGCCTAGGCATCCCGGGAACCACTGAAGCTTTCTTT

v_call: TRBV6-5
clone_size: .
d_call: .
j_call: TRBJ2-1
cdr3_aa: CASWRLGYNEQFF
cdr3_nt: TGTGCCAGCTGGCGACTAGGCTACAATGAGCAGTTCTTC

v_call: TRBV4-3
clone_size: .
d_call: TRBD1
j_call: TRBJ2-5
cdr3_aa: CASSQVAILAGGRGETQYF
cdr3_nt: TGCGCCAGCAGCCAAGTAGCCATCCTGGCAGGGGGTAGAGGAGAGACCCAGTACTTC

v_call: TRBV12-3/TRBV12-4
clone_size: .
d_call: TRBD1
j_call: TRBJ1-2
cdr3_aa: CASSLDRGGGYTF
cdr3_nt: TGTGCCAGCAGTCTCGACAGGGGTGGGGGCTACACCTTC

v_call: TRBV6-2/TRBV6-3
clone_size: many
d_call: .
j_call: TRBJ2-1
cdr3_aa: CASSYSNEQFF
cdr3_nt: TGTGCCAGCAGTTACTCGAATGAGCAGTTCTTC

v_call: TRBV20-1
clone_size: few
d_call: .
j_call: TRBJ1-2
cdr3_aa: CSARSVGGYTF
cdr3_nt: TGCAGTGCCAGATCGGTGGGAGGCTACACCTTC

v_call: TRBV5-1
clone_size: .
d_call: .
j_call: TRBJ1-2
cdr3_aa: CASSLARGGRVGYTF
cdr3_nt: TGCGCCAGCAGCTTGGCCCGGGGGGGGCGTGTTGGCTACACCTTC

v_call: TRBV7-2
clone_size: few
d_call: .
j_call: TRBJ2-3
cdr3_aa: CASSLEGYTDTQYF
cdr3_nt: TGTGCCAGCAGCTTAGAGGGGTACACAGATACGCAGTATTTT

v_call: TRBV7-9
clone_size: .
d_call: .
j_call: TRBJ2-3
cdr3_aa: CASSLVHGDTQYF
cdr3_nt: TGTGCCAGCAGCTTAGTTCACGGAGATACGCAGTATTTT

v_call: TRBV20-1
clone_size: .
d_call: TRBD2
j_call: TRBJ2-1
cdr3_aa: CSALGLAGMSSYNEQFF
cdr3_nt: TGCAGTGCTCTAGGACTAGCGGGTATGAGCTCCTACAATGAGCAGTTCTTC

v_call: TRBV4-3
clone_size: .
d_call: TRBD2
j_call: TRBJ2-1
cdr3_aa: CASSQGASGGDEQFF
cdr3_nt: TGCGCCAGCAGCCAGGGCGCTAGCGGGGGGGATGAGCAGTTCTTC

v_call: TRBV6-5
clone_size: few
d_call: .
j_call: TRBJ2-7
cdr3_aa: CASSYGVPSYEQYF
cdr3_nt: TGTGCCAGCAGTTACGGGGTTCCGTCCTACGAGCAGTACTTC

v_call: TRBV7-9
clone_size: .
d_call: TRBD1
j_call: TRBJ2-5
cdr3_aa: CASSPWGQGAGEQYF
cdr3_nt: TGTGCCAGCAGCCCATGGGGACAGGGGGCGGGAGAGCAGTACTTC

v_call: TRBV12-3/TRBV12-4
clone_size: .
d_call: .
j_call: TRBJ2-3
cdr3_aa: CASSLTGQLQDTQYF
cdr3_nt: TGTGCCAGCAGTTTAACAGGGCAATTGCAAGATACGCAGTATTTT